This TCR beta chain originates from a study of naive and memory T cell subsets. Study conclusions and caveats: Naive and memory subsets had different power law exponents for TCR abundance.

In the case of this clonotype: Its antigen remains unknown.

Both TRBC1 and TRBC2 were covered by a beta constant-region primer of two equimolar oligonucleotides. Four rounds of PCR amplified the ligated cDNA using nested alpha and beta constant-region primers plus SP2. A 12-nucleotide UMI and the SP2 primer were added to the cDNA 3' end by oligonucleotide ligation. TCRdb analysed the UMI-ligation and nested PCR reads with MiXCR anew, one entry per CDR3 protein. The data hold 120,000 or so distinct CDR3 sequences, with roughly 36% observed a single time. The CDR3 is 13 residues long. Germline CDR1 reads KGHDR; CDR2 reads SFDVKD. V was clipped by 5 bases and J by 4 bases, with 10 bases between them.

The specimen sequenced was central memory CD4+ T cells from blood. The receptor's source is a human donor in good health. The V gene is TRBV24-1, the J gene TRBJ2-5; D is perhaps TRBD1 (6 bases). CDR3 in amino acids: CATSGDTRETQYF. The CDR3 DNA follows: TGTGCCACCAGTGGGGACACACGAGAGACCCAGTACTTC.